This T cell receptor (beta chain) was obtained from a study of T cell responses to AZD1222 COVID-19 vaccine. The repertoire was sequenced with immunoSEQ multiplex PCR; TCRdb's copy has only in-frame clones and lacks some. The data contain roughly 120,000 clones, approximately 90% of them seen just once; the ten biggest clones take up less than 4%. Germline lookup yields CDR1 MNHNY and CDR2 SVGAGI (reference sequence). Deletions cut 5 bases from V and 0 bases from J, with 8 bases between. This CDR3 is 15 amino acids long. The sequenced sample was peripheral blood, obtained 28 days after the second AZD1222 dose. The clonotype comes from an adult who received the AZD1222 COVID-19 vaccine. The chain couples TRBV6-6 to TRBJ2-6; D gene uncertain. CDR3 residues: CASSPDGSGANVLTF. The DNA of the CDR3 is TGTGCCAGCAGTCCGGACGGCTCTGGGGCCAACGTCCTGACTTTC.